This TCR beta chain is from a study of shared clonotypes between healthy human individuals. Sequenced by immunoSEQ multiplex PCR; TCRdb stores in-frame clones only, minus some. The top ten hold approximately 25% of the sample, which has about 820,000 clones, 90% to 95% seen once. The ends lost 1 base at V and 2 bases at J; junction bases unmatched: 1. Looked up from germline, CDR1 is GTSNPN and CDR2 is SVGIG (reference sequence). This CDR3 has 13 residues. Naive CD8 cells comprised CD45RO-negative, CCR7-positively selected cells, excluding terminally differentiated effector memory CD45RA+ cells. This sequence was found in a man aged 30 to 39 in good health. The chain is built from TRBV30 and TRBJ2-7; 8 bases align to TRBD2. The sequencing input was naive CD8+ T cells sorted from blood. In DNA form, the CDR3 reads TGTGCCTGGAGTGATAGCGGGACCTACGAGCAGTACTTC. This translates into CAWSDSGTYEQYF.